The T cell receptor (beta chain) described here comes from a study of CD8 T cells in Susac syndrome. The CDR3 consists of 15 residues. Deletions cut 1 base from V and 5 bases from J, with 12 bases between. Germline V gene data show CDR1 as SGDLS and CDR2 as YYNGEE. Reverse transcription used roughly 0.45 to 1 ug RNA and random hexamers. Using its own MiXCR run on the immunoSEQ multiplex PCR reads, TCRdb lists one record per CDR3 protein. The data contain 100,000 to 150,000 distinct CDR3 sequences, roughly 93% of them singletons. CD8+ and CD4+ T cells circulating in blood were sequenced for TCR beta. Bulk CD8+ and CD4+ cells came from magnetic negative isolation; CD8+ TEMRA by FACS.

This chain connects TRBV9 to TRBJ2-2; D is possibly TRBD1 or TRBD2 (6 bases each). Sequencing was done on a sample of CD8+ T cells from PBMCs. The source of this sequence is a human donor with multiple sclerosis. The CDR3 coding sequence is TGTGCCAGCAGCGTAAAAGGGGGGTTGACCGGGGAGCTGTTTTTT. Translation gives CASSVKGGLTGELFF.